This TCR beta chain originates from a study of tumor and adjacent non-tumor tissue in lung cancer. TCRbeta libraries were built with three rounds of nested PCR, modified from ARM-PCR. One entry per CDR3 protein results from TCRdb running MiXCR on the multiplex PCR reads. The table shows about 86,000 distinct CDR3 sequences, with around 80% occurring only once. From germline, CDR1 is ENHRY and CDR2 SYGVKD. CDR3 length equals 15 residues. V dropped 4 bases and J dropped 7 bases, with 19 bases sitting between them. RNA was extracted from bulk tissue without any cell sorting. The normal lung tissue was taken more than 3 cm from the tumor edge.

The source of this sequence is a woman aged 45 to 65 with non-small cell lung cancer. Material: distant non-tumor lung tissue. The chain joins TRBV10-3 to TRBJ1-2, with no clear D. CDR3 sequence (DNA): TGTGCCATCAGTGGCTTGTCCCGGGCAGACGCTGGCTACACCTTC. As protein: CAISGLSRADAGYTF.